Sequencing of this TCR beta chain was carried out in a study of siplizumab effects on memory and regulatory T cells. Notes on the study in general: Contribution to the alloresponse seemed major for naive T cells, which also seemed more diverse than memory cells. Among mappable alloreactive CD4+ clones, the Treg-derived fraction averaged 68.8% with siplizumab versus 25% to 30% in controls. Confirmation that proliferating Tregs from siplizumab cultures had suppressive function was not obtained.

The protocol was immunoSEQ multiplex PCR, while the TCRdb copy is restricted to in-frame clones and leaves out a portion. This repertoire shows 56,000 or so clones, just over 95% found once; its top ten account for less than 1.1%. Comment on this clone: The target antigen is unknown.

V lost 0 bases to trimming and J lost 6 bases, with 11 bases between them. Germline CDR1 and CDR2: LGHNA and YSLEER. The CDR3 has 15 residues. The chain uses TRBV4-3 and TRBJ2-2; D unclear. The source material was naive CD8+ T cells sorted from blood. The TCR was taken from a human donor in good health. CDR3 amino acids: CASSQDGQLAGELFF. CDR3 coding DNA: TGCGCCAGCAGCCAAGATGGTCAGCTCGCCGGGGAGCTGTTTTTT.